This T cell receptor beta chain was captured in a study of blood T cell repertoires in COVID-19. Overall study: The samples span acute and convalescent COVID-19 from the United States, Italy and Spain. The cDNA or gDNA used as material had been derived from T cells, B-cell-depleted T cells, or PBMCs.

In the authors' methods: From reference gene primer amplification, estimates of nucleated cell counts were derived. Clones were read by immunoSEQ multiplex PCR, and TCRdb kept only the in-frame ones, dropping some. V and J calls and clone size are as listed in that table; D and trimming were resolved from the DNA. This sample carries 150,000 to 200,000 clones, around nine tenths of them seen once, and the ten largest clones take approximately 2.5%. Germline V CDR1 and CDR2: SGHRS, YFSETQ. V dropped 1 base and J dropped 5 bases, with 12 bases sitting between them. The CDR3 covers 15 residues. This TCR was recovered from a man in his forties with active or convalescent COVID-19. The chain has TRBV5-1 and TRBJ1-4; tentatively, D is TRBD1 (5 bases). Source material: peripheral blood. Written as DNA, the CDR3 is TGCGCCAGCAGCTTGCCAGGGCCGAGGAATGAAAAACTGTTTTTT. The encoded protein is CASSLPGPRNEKLFF.